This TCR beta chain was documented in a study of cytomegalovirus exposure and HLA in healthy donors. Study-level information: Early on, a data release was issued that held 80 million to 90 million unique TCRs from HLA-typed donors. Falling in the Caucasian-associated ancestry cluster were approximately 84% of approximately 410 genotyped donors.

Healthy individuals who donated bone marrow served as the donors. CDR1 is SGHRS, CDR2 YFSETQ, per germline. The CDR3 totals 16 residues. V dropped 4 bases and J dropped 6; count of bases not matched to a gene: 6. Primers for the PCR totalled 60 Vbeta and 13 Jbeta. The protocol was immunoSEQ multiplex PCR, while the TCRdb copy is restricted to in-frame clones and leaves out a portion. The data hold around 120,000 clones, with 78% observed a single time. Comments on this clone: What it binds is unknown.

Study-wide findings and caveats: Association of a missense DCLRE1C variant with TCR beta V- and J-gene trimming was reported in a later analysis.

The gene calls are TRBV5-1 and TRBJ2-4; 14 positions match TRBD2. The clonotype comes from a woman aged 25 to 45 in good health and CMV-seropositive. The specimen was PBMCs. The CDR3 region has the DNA TGCGCCAGCAGCCCGGGACTAGCGGGGGTAGGAAACATTCAGTACTTC. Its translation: CASSPGLAGVGNIQYF. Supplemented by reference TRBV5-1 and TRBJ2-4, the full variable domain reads KAGVTQTPRYLIKTRGQQVTLSCSPISGHRSVSWYQQTPGQGLQFLFEYFSETQRNKGNFPGRFSGRQFSNSRSEMNVSTLELGDSALYLCASSPGLAGVGNIQYFGAGTRLSVL.